This T cell receptor (beta chain) was found in a study of radiation and T cells in renal cell carcinoma (dated by TCRdb to 2020 to 2021). Concerning the study at large: In total, about 51 samples underwent TCR beta sequencing: about 26 tumors plus 27 peripheral blood samples. Across all 50 or so samples, around 4,000,000 unique CDR3 nucleotide sequences, encoding about 2,700,000 unique CDR3 amino acid sequences, were identified. General study outcomes and caveats: Compared with control tumors, irradiated tumors had a greater number of dominant CDR3 motifs, and those motifs took up a bigger portion of the repertoire. Because only small tumor regions of roughly 0.93 g were available, the study did not capture intratumoral heterogeneity. An increase in top tumor clonotypes in blood was observed from baseline to 2 weeks post-radiation, followed by contraction by 4 weeks, which was taken to suggest transient expansion of tumor-resident clones. Because pretreatment tumor biopsies were not available, the study could not determine whether clonotypes were already present within the tumor at baseline. Higher TCR clonality was observed in irradiated tumors than in controls, with an average of approximately 54% of the repertoire accounted for by the top 100 clonotypes, compared with roughly 40% in nephrectomy-only tumors. The single-armed trial design could not address effects of radiation dose or scheduling on the TCR repertoire.

The label giving this sample's time point can be read as: tumor resected at nephrectomy. Interpreted using the paper, the treatment or condition label stands for: 15 Gy SBRT to primary tumor, nephrectomy 4 weeks later. The samples were drawn from a clinical trial, where primary renal cell carcinomas were treated with 15 Gy of stereotactic body radiation therapy and then removed by nephrectomy 4 weeks afterward. Every patient had renal cell carcinoma of clear cell pathology. Tumors were dissociated mechanically, digested with collagenase/hyaluronidase at 37 degrees C, processed in gentleMACS C tubes, and stored in liquid nitrogen. The QIAamp DNA Blood Mini Kit (Qiagen) was used to prepare genomic DNA for TCR sequencing. Samples were included in the analyses only if all quality control checks were passed. Note on this clone: This clone's antigen is unknown. No base-level quality is on record; no much larger clone is a single base apart.

Trimming costs V 7 bases and J 3 bases, and their ends lie 10 bases apart. From cysteine to phenylalanine, the CDR3 is 14 amino acids long. Here the CDR3 DNA is all that survives: 42 bases in frame from base 1. CDR1 and CDR2 are drawn from the germline V gene: MNHEY, SVGAGI. TCR beta libraries were generated from genomic DNA with the immunoSEQ kit, following the manufacturer's recommendations. Library preparation used a first multiplex PCR with proprietary primers, then a second PCR adding unique barcodes, with bead cleanups after each round. Each sample batch included a kit-provided positive control reaction and a negative control reaction. The final libraries underwent checking on an Agilent 4200 TapeStation D1000 ScreenTape, volumetric pooling, and quantification by qPCR. Sequencing ran on an Illumina NextSeq500 with a MidOutput 150-cycle cartridge, using 156 Read1 and 15 Index1 cycles with kit custom primers. The pooled library was loaded at 0.9 to 1 pM with a roughly 20% PhiX control spike-in. The authors' analysis ran thus. Vendor-processed data were analyzed in R, with a clonotype defined as all T cells sharing the same CDR3 nucleotide sequence. In the clone abundance analyses, frequencies in each sample were normalized to that sample's 10,000 most abundant clones. Public T cell clones, which averaged fewer than five per sample, were excluded before analysis. ImmunoMap was used for dominant motif analysis with the PAM10 matrix, a gap penalty of 30, and a homology threshold of 0.3, and any motif reaching a cumulative frequency of at least 0.01 was considered dominant. Tumor-enriched clonotypes and baseline blood-enriched clonotypes were defined as those with an abundance difference of at least 32-fold between compartments. Tumor-blood repertoire similarity was measured with the Baroni-Urbani and Buser coefficient, and group comparisons used two-tailed Wilcoxon tests in R. Imported from immuneACCESS, the table was reduced by TCRdb to in-frame sequences with V and J called. These copies leave out some clones; in studies compared against another copy, an unresolved V gene accounts for under half, and the cause of the remainder is not known. D and trimming come from the DNA, and the V and J calls and clone size come from that table. This sample lists approximately 15,000 clones; over 60% were detected once. The ten largest clones represent 25% to 30% of the sample.

The input for sequencing was tumor tissue, taken from a patient whose treatment included radiotherapy and nephrectomy. The rearranged chain carries TRBV6-5 and TRBJ1-6; the D segment cannot be called with confidence. The source of this sequence is a woman aged 70 to 79 with renal cell carcinoma. The DNA sequence is TGTGCCAGCACGGGGAGGAGCTATAATTCACCCCTCCACTTT. Its translation is CASTGRSYNSPLHF.